Listed here is a single T cell receptor beta chain. Antigen specificity is unknown. V shed 5 bases and J 1 base; nucleotides not matched to a gene: 8. CDR1 and CDR2 (germline): SGDLS, YYNGEE. CDR3 length equals 15 residues. This specimen comes from a study of cytomegalovirus exposure and HLA in healthy donors. PCR employed 60 Vbeta and 13 Jbeta primers. Clones were read by immunoSEQ multiplex PCR, and TCRdb kept only the in-frame ones, dropping some. The sample gives roughly 140,000 clones, about 79% of which show up once; about 1.7% is in the top ten. Donors showed nominal health when sampled, although they likely had unrecorded immune exposures. Study results and limitations: The study flagged roughly 160 TCR beta chains as cytomegalovirus-associated. Earlier analysis found most TCR beta V segments productive about 90% or about 30% of the time. In a later analysis, specific HLA alleles were associated with some 16,000 TCR beta sequences at a 0.05 false discovery rate.

The chain uses TRBV9 and TRBJ1-1; TRBD1 matches 7 bases. Sequenced input: PBMCs. The source is a woman aged 30 to 39 in good health and CMV-seronegative. The CDR3 DNA sequence: TGTGCCAGCAGTTTTACTGGGACAGAGAACACTGAAGCTTTCTTT. This codes for CASSFTGTENTEAFF.